This entry concerns a single T cell receptor (beta chain). As yet, its antigen is unknown. V lost 4 bases, J lost 9 bases, and 13 bases stayed unmatched. The germline V gene has CDR1 MNHEY and CDR2 SVGAGI. The CDR3 spans 16 residues. This record belongs to a study of cytomegalovirus exposure and HLA in healthy donors. PCR employed 60 Vbeta and 13 Jbeta primers. Clones were sequenced by immunoSEQ multiplex PCR, and TCRdb holds only the in-frame ones, with some missing. The sample holds 150,000 to 200,000 clones, about 88% seen once. Study outcomes and limitations: Reported results showed that the classifier diagnosed cytomegalovirus status with high specificity and sensitivity. HLA alleles showed associations with 16,951 TCR beta sequences in a later analysis, at a 0.05 false discovery rate. Immune exposure information comprised only CMV serostatus. TCR beta chain V- and J-gene trimming was linked, in a later analysis, to a missense variant in DCLRE1C.

V gene TRBV6-5 combines with J gene TRBJ2-5, with 11 positions matching TRBD2. The sample comprised PBMCs. The sequence derives from a woman aged 18-29 years in good health and CMV-seronegative. The CDR3 here is CASSSRVAGGALAQYF. The CDR3 DNA follows: TGTGCCAGCAGTTCCCGGGTAGCGGGAGGGGCATTGGCCCAGTACTTC.